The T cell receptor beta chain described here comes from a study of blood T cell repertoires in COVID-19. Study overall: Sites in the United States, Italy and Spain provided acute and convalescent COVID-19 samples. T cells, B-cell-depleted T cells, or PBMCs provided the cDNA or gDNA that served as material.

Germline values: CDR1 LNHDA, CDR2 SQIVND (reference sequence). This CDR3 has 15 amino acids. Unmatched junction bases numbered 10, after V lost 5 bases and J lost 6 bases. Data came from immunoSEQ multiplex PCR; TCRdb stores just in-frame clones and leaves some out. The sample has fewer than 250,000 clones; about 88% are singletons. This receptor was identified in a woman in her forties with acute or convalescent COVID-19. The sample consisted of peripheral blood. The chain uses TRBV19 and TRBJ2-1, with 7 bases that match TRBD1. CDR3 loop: CASSPSDRAPNEQFF. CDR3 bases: TGTGCCAGTAGTCCCAGCGACAGGGCCCCCAATGAGCAGTTCTTC.